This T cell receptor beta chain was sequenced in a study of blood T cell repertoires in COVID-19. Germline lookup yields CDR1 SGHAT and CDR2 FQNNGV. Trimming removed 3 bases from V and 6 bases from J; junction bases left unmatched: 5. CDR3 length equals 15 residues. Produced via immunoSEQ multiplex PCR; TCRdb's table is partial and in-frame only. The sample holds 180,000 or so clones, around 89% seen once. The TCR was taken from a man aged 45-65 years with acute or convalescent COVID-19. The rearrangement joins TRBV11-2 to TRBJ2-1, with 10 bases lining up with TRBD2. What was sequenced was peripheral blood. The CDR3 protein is CASSFPPSGSNEQFF. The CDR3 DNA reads TGTGCCAGCAGCTTTCCTCCTAGCGGGAGCAATGAGCAGTTCTTC. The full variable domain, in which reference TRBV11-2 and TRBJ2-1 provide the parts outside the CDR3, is EAGVAQSPRYKIIEKRQSVAFWCNPISGHATLYWYQQILGQGPKLLIQFQNNGVVDDSQLPKDRFSAERLKGVDSTLKIQPAKLEDSAVYLCASSFPPSGSNEQFFGPGTRLTVL.